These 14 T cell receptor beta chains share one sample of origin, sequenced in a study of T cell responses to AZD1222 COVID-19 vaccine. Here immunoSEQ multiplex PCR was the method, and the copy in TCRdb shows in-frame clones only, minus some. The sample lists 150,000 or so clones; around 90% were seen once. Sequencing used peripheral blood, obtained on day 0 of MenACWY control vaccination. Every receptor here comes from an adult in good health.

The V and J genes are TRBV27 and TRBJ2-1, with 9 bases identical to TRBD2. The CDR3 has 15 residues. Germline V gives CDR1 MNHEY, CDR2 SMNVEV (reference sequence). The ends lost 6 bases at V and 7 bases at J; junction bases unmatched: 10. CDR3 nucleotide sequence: TGTGCCAGCAGGAGCGGGAGGCTCCCCTTGAATGAGCAGTTCTTC. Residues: CASRSGRLPLNEQFF.

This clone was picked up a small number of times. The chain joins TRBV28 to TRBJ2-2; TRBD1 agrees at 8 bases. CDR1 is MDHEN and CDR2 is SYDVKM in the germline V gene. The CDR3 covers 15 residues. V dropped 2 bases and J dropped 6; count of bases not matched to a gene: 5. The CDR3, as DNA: TGTGCCAGCAGTTTAATGGACAGGGCCCCCGGGGAGCTGTTTTTT. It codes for CASSLMDRAPGELFF.

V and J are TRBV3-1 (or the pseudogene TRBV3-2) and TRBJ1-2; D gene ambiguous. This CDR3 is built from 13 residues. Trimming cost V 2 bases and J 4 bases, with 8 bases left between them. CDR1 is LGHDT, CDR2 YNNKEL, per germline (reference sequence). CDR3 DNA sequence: TGTGCCAGCAGCCAATCAGGCTTCTATGGCTACACCTTC. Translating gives CASSQSGFYGYTF.

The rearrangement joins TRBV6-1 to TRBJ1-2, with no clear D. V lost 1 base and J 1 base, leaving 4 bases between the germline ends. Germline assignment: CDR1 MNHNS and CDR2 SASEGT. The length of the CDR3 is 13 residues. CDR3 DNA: TGTGCCAGCAGTGAAGGGGGTAACTATGGCTACACCTTC. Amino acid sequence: CASSEGGNYGYTF.

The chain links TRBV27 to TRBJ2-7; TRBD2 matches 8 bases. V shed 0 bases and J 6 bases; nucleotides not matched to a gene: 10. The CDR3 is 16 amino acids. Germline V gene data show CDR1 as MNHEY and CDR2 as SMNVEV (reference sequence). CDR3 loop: CASSLSLSGTHAEQYF. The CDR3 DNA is TGTGCCAGCAGTTTATCCCTTAGCGGGACCCACGCCGAGCAGTACTTC.

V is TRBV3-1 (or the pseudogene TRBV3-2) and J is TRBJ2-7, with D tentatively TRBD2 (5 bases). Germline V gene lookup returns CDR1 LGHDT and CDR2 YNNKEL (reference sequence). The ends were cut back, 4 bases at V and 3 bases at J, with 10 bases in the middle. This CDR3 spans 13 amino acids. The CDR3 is CASSPPTNYEQYF. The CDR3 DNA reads TGTGCCAGCAGCCCCCCGACTAACTACGAGCAGTACTTC.

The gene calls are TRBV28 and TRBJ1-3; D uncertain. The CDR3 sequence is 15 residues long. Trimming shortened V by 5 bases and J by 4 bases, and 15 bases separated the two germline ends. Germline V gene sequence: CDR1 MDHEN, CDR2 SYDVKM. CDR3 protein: CASSPNQAAGNTIYF. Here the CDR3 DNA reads TGTGCCAGCAGTCCCAACCAAGCTGCGGGAAACACCATATATTTT.

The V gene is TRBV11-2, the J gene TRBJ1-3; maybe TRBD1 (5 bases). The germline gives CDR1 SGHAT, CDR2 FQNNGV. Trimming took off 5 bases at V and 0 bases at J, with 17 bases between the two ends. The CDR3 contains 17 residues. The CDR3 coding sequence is TGTGCCAGCAGCCAACTTAAGGGGCGCACCTCTGGAAACACCATATATTTT. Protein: CASSQLKGRTSGNTIYF.

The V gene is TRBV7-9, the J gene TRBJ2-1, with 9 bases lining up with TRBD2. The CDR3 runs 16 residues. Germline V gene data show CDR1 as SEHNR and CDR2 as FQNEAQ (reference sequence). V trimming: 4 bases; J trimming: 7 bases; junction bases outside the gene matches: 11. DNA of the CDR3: TGTGCCAGCAGCTCGCCAGCGGGAGGCCCTGGGAATGAGCAGTTCTTC. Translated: CASSSPAGGPGNEQFF.

CDR3 DNA sequence: TGTGCCAGCAGCCCCGGGACTAGCAAAAAGACCCAGTACTTC. The encoded protein is CASSPGTSKKTQYF. The chain links TRBV7-3 to TRBJ2-5; 9 bases map to TRBD2. CDR3 length: 14 residues. Trimming cost V 5 bases and J 6 bases; bases outside gene matches: 7. The germline V gene has CDR1 SGHTA and CDR2 FQGTGA.

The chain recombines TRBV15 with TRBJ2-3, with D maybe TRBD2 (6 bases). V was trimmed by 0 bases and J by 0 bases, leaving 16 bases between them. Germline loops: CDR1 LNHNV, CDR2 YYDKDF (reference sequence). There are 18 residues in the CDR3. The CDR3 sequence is CATSRDLRRVSSTDTQYF. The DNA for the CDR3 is TGTGCCACCAGCAGAGATCTTAGGAGGGTTTCTAGCACAGATACGCAGTATTTT.

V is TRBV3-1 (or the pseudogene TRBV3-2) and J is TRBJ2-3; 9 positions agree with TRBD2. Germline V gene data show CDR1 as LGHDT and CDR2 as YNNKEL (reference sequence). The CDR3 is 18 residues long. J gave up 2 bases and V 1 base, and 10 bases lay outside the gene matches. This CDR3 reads CASSQGFLAGRSTDTQYF. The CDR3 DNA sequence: TGTGCCAGCAGCCAAGGTTTCCTAGCGGGGCGGTCCACAGATACGCAGTATTTT.

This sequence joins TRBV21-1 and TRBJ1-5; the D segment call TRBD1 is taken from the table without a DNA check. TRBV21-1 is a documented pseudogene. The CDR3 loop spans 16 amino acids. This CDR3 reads CASSQFSGQGYQPQHF. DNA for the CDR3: TGTGCCAGCAGCCAATTCTCGGGACAGGGATATCAGCCCCAGCATTTT.

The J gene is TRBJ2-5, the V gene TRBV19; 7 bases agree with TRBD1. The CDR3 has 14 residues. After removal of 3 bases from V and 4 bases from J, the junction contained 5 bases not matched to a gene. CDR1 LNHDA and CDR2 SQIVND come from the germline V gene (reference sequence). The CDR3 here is CASSIRAGGETQYF. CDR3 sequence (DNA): TGTGCCAGTAGTATTCGGGCAGGGGGAGAGACCCAGTACTTC.